The clone carrying this T cell receptor beta chain was recorded a few times. A junction end diverges from the germline sequence, so it may reflect a read error. Molecular barcoding with unique molecular identifiers was used for the TCRbeta library. One entry per CDR3 protein results from TCRdb running MiXCR on the PCR reads. The table lists 600,000 to 700,000 distinct CDR3 sequences, approximately 15% of them singletons. The CDR3 consists of 16 residues. Germline CDR1 reads DFQATT; CDR2 reads SNEGSKA (reference sequence). The sample is drawn from a study of T-cell reconstitution after alpha-beta-depleted transplantation in children.

This clonotype originated in a human donor who donated a stem cell graft to a child with acute myeloid leukemia. The rearrangement uses TRBV20-1 and TRBJ2-7, with TRBD2 matching 10 bases. The sample consisted of PBMCs from the stem cell graft donor, taken from the stem cell graft. The CDR3 DNA follows: TGCTGTGCTAGAGATCCCACAGGGACTAGCGCCTACGAGCAGTACTTC. Its translation is CCARDPTGTSAYEQYF.